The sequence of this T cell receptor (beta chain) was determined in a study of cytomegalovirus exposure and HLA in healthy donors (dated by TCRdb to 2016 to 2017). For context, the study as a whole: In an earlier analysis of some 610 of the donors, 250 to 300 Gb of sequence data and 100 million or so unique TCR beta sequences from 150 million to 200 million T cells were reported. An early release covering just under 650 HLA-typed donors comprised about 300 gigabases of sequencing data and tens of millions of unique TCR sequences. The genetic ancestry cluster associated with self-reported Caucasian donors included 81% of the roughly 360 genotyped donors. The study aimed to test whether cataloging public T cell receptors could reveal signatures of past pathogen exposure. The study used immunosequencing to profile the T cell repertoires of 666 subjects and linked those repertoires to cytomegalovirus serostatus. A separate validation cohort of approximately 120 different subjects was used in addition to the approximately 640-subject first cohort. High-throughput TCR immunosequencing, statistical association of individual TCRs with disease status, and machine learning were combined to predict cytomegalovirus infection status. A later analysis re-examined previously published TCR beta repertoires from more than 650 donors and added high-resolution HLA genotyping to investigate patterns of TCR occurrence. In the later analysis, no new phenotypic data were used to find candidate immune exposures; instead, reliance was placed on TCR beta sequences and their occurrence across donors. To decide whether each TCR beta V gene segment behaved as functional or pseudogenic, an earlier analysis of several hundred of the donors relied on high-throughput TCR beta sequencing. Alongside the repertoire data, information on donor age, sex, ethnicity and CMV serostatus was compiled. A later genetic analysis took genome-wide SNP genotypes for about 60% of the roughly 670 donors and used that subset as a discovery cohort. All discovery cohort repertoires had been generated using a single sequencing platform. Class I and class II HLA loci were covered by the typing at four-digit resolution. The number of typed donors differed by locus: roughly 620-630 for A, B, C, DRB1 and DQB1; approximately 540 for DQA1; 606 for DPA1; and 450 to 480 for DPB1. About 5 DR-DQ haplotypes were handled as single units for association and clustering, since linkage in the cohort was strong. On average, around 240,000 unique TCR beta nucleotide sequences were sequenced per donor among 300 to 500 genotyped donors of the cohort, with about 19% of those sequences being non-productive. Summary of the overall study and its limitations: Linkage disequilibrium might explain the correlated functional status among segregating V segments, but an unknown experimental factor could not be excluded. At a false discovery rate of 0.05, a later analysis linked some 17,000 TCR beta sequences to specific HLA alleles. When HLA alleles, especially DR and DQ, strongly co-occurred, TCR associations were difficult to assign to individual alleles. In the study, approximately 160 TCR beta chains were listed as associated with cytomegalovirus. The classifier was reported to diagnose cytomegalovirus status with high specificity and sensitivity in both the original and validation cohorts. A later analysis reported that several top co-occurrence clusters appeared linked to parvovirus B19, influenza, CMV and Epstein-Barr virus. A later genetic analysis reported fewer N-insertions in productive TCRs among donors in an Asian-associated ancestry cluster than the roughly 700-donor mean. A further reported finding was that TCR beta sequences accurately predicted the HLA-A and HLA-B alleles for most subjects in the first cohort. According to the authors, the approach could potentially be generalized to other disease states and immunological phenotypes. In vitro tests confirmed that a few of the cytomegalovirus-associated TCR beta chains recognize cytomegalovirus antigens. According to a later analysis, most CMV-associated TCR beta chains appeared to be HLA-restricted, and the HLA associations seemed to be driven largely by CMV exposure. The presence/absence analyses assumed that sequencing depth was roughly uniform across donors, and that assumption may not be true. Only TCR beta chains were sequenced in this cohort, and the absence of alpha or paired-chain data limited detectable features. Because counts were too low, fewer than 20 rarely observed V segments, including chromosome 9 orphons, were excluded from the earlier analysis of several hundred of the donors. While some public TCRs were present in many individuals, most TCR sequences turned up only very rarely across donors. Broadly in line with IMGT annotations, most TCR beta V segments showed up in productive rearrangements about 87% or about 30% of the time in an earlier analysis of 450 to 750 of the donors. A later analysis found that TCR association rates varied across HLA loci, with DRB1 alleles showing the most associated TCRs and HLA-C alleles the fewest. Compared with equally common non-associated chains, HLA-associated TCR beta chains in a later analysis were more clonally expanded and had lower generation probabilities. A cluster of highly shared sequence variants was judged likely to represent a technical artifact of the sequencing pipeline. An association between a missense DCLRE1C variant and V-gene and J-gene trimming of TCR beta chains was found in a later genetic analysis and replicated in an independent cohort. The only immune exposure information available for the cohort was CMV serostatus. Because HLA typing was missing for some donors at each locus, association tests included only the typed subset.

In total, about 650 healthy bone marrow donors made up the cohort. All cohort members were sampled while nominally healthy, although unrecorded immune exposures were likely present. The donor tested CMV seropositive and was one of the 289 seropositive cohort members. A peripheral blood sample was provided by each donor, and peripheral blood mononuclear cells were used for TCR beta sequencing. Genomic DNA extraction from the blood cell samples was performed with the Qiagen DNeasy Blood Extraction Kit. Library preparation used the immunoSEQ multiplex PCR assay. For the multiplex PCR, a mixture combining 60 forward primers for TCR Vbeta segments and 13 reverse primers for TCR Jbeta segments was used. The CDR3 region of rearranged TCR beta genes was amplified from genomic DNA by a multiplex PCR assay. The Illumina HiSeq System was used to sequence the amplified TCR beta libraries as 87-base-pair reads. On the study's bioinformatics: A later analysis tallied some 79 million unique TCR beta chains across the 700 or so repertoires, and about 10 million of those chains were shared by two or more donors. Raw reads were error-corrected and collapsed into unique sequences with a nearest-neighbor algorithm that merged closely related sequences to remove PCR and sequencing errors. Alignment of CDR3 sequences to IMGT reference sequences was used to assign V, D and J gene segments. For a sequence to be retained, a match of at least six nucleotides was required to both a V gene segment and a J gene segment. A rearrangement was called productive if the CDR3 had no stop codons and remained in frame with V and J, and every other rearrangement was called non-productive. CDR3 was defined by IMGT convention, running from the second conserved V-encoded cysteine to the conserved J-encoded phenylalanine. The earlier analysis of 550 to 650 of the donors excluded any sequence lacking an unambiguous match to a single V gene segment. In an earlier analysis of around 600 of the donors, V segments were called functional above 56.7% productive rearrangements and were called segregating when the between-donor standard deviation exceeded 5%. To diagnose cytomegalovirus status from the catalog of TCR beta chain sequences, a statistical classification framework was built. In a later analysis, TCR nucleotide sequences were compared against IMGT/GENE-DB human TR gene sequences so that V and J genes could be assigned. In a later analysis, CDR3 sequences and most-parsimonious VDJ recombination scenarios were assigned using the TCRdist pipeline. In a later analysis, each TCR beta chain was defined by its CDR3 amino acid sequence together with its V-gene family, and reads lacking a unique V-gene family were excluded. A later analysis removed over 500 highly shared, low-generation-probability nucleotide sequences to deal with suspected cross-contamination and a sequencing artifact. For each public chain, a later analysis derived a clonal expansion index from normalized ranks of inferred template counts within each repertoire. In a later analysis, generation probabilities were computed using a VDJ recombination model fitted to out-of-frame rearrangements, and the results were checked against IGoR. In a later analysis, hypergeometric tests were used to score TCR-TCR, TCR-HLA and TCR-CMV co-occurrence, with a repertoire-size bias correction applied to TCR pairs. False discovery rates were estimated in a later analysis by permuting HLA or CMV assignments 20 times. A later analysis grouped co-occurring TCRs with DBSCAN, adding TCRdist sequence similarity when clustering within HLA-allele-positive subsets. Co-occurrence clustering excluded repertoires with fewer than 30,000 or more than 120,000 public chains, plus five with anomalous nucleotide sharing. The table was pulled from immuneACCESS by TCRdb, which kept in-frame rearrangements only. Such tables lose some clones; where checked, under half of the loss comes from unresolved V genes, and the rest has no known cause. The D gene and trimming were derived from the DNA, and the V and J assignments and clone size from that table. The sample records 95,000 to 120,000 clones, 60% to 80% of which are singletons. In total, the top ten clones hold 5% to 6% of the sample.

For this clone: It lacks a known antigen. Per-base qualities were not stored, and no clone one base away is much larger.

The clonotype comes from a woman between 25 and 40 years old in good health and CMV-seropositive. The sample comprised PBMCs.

The DNA sequence is given as TGTGCCAGCAGCCCCGGTCCCACAGGGCCCGCCTACGAGCAGTACTTC. It translates to CASSPGPTGPAYEQYF. This receptor chain uses TRBV5-4 and TRBJ2-7; perhaps TRBD1 is the D gene, with 6 bases matching. Trimming removed 4 bases from V and 2 bases from J, leaving 19 bases between the germline ends. The germline V gene (reference sequence) supplies CDR1 SGHNT and CDR2 YYREEE. From its cysteine to its phenylalanine, the CDR3 spans 16 amino acids. Solely the CDR3 DNA is kept, with 48 bases framed from the first base.